The sequence of this TCR beta chain was determined in a study of blood T cell repertoires in COVID-19. At the level of the study: COVID-19 samples collected from the United States, Italy and Spain covered acute and convalescent phases. PBMCs, B-cell-depleted T cells, or T cells were the source of the cDNA or gDNA that made up the material.

The germline gives CDR1 SGHTS, CDR2 YDEGEE. The V and J ends lost 4 bases and 7 bases, in that order; junction bases with no gene match: 3. The CDR3 loop spans 12 amino acids. Source study methods: Amplification from reference gene primers served as the basis for estimated nucleated cell counts. Sequencing used immunoSEQ multiplex PCR; TCRdb keeps in-frame clones, though not all of them. V, J and clone size derive from that table, while D and trimming were established from the DNA sequence. Seen here are about 83,000 clones, 86% observed once, and the top ten hold about 8.5%. This clonotype originated in a man over 45 with active COVID-19. The sequenced sample was peripheral blood. The chain couples TRBV5-8 to TRBJ2-5; 8 bases map to TRBD1. CDR3 loop: CASSDRGGTQYF. The CDR3 coding sequence is TGTGCCAGCAGCGACAGGGGAGGGACCCAGTACTTC.